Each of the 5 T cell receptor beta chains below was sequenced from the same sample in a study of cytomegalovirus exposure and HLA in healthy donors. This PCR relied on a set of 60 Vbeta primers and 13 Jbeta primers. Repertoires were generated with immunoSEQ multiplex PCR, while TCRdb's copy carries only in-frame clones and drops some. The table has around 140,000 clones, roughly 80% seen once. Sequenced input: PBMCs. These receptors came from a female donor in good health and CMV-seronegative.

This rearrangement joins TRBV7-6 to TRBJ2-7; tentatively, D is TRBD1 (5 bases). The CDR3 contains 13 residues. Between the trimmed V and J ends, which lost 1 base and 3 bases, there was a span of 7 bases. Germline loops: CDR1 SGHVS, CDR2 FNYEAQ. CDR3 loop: CASSLGTGYEQYF. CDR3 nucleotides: TGTGCCAGCAGCTTAGGAACAGGCTACGAGCAGTACTTC.

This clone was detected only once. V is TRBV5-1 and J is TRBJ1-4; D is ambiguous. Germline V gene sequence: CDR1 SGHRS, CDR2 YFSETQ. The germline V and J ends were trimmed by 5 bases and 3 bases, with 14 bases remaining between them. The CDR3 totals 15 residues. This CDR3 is CASSPSGTANEKLFF. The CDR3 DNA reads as TGCGCCAGCAGTCCCTCTGGTACAGCTAATGAAAAACTGTTTTTT.

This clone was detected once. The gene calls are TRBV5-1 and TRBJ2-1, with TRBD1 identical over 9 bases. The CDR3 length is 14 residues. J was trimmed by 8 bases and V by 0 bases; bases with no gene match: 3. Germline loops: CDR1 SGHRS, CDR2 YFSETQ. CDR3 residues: CASSLGQGVDEQFF. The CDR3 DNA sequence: TGCGCCAGCAGCTTGGGACAGGGGGTTGATGAGCAGTTCTTC. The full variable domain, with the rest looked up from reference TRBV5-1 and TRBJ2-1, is KAGVTQTPRYLIKTRGQQVTLSCSPISGHRSVSWYQQTPGQGLQFLFEYFSETQRNKGNFPGRFSGRQFSNSRSEMNVSTLELGDSALYLCASSLGQGVDEQFFGPGTRLTVL.

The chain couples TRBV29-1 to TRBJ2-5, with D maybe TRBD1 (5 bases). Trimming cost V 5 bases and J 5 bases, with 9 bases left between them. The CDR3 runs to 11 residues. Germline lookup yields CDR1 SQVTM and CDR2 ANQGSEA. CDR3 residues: CSVPKGETQYF. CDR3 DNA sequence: TGCAGCGTTCCGAAGGGGGAGACCCAGTACTTC.

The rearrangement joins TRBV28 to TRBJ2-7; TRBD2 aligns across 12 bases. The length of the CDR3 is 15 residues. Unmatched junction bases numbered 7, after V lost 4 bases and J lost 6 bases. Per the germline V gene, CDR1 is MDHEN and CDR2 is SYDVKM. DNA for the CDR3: TGTGCCAGCAGTTCCCTAGCGGGAGGGCCGCCCGAGCAGTACTTC. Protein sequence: CASSSLAGGPPEQYF.